One T cell receptor (beta chain) is described in this entry. After extraction with the RNeasy kit, about 0.5 to 1 ug of the RNA was reverse transcribed using random hexamers. In TCRdb, the immunoSEQ multiplex PCR reads were re-called with MiXCR into one record per CDR3 protein. Of 150,000 or so distinct CDR3 sequences listed, approximately 95% are singletons. J lost 3 bases, V lost 1 base, and 6 bases had no gene match. The CDR3 is 15 amino acids. In germline, CDR1 is SGHAT, CDR2 FQNNGV. This entry is derived from a study of CD8 T cells in Susac syndrome. Whole-study context: Among the sequenced Susac syndrome patients, five or six had active disease while eight or nine were in remission.

Blood CD8+ and CD4+ T cells underwent high-throughput TCR beta sequencing. The sequencing input was CD4+ T cells from PBMCs. The clonotype was recovered from a human donor with Susac syndrome. This chain joins TRBV11-2 and TRBJ2-7; 7 positions match TRBD1. CDR3 sequence reads: CASSLGPQGIYEQYF. The CDR3 DNA sequence: TGTGCCAGCAGCTTAGGCCCACAGGGGATCTACGAGCAGTACTTC.